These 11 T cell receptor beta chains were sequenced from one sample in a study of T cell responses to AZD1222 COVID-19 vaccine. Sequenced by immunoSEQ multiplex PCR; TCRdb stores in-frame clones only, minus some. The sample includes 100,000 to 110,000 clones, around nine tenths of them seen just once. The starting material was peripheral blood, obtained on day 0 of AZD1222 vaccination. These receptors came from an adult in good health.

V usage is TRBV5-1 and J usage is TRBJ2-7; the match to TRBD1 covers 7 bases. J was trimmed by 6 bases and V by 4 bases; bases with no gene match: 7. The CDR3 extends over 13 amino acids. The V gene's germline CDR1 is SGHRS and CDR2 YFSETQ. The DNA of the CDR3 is TGCGCCAGCAGCCAAAGAGACAGGGTCGAGCAGTACTTC. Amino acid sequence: CASSQRDRVEQYF.

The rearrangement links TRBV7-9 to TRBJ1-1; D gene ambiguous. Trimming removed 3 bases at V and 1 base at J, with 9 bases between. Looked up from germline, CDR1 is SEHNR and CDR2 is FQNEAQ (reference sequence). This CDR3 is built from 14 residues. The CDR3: CASSFTGRNTEAFF. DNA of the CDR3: TGTGCCAGCAGCTTTACGGGCAGGAACACTGAAGCTTTCTTT.

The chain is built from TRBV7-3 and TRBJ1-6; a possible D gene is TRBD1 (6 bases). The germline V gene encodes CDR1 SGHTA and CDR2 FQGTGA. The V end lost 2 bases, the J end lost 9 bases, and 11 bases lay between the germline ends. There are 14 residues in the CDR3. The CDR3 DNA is TGTGCCAGCAGCTTAGCCGGAGGGGGTTCACCCCTCCACTTT. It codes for CASSLAGGGSPLHF.

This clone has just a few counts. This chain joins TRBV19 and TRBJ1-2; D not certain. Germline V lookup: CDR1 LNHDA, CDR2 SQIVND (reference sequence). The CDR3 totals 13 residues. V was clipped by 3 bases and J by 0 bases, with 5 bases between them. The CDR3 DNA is TGTGCCAGTAGTATGCAGACTAACTATGGCTACACCTTC. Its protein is CASSMQTNYGYTF. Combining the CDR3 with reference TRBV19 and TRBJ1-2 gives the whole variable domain DGGITQSPKYLFRKEGQNVTLSCEQNLNHDAMYWYRQDPGQGLRLIYYSQIVNDFQKGDIAEGYSVSREKKESFPLTVTSAQKNPTAFYLCASSMQTNYGYTFGSGTRLTVV.

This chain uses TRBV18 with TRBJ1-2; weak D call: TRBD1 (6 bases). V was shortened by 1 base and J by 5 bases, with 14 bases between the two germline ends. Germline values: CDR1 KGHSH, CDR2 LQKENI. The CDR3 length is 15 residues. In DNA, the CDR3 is TGTGCCAGCTCACCACTTATACGACAGGATTATGGCTACACCTTC. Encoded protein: CASSPLIRQDYGYTF.

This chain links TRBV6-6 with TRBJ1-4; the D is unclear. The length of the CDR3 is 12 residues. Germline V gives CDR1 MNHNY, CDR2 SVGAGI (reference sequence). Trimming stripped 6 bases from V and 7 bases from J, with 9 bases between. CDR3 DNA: TGTGCCAGCAGCCTAAGGTTTGAAAAACTGTTTTTT. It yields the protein CASSLRFEKLFF.

The CDR3 DNA reads as TGTGCCAGCAGTACCACAGGGAATTCACCCCTCCACTTT. It encodes CASSTTGNSPLHF. The chain has TRBV6-4 and TRBJ1-6; a weak D match, TRBD1 (6 bases). V gave up 5 bases and J gave up 7 bases, with 9 bases separating them. CDR1 is MRHNA, CDR2 SNTAGT, per germline. The CDR3 has 13 residues.

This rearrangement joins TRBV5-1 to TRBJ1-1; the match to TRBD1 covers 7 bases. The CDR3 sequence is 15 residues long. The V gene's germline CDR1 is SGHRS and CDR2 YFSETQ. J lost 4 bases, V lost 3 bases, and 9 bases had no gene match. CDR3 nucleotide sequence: TGCGCCAGCAGCTGGGAGGGACAGAGGAGCACTGAAGCTTTCTTT. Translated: CASSWEGQRSTEAFF. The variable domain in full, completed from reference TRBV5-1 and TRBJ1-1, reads KAGVTQTPRYLIKTRGQQVTLSCSPISGHRSVSWYQQTPGQGLQFLFEYFSETQRNKGNFPGRFSGRQFSNSRSEMNVSTLELGDSALYLCASSWEGQRSTEAFFGQGTRLTVV.

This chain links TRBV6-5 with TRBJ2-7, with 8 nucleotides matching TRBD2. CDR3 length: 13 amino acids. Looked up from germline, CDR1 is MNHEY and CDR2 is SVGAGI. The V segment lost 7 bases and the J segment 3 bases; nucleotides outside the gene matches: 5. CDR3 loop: CASTSGWLYEQYF. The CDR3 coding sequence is TGTGCCAGCACTAGCGGGTGGCTCTACGAGCAGTACTTC.

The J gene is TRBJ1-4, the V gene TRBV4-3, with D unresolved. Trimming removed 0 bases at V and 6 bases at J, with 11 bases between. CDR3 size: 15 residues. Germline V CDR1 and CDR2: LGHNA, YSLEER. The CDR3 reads CASSQDRQLDEKLFF. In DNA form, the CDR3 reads TGCGCCAGCAGCCAAGATAGGCAGTTGGATGAAAAACTGTTTTTT.

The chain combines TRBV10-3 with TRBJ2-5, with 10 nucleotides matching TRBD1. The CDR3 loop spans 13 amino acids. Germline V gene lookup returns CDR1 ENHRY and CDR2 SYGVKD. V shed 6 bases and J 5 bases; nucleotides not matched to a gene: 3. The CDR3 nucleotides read TGTGCCATCAGGGGGACAGGGGACGAGACCCAGTACTTC. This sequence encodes CAIRGTGDETQYF.